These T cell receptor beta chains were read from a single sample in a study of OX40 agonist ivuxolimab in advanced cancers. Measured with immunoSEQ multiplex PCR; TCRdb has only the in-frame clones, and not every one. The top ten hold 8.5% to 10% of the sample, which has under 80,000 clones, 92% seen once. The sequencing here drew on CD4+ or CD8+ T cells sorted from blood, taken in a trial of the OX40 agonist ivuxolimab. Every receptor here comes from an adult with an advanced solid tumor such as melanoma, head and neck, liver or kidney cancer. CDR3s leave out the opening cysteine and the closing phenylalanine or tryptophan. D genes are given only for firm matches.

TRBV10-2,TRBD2,ASTSGGPETQY
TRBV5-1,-,ASSPPGVGGAKEQY
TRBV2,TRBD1,ASSEGQGYGTGELF
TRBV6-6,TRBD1,ASSYSGTDSYEQY
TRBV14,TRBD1,ASSRKTGSLIPEAF
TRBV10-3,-,AIGQDANQPQH
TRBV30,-,AWKPWTVRQETQY
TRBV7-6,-,ASSDGHNYGYT
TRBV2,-,ASSDRGQAQPQH
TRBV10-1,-,ASSESEGARTGNQPQH
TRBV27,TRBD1,ASSWGTGSGQPQH
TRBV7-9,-,ASSLGDTPRGGYT
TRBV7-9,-,ASSRSAVQYQETQY
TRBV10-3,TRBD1,ATGIRGGAYGYT
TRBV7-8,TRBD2,ASSFGLAGGYSTDTQY
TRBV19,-,ASTYSLTTRYGYT
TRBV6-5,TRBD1,ASSYVQGATDTQY
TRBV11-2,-,ASSIGRSSGNTIY
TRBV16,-,ASSQSPDAEAF
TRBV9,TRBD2,ASSVDGGVNEQF
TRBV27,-,ASKFEVGAYEQY
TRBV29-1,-,SDLTTTETNYGYT
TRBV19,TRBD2,ASSGGGNEQF
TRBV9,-,ASSASVPGELF
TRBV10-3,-,AIMTASYEQY